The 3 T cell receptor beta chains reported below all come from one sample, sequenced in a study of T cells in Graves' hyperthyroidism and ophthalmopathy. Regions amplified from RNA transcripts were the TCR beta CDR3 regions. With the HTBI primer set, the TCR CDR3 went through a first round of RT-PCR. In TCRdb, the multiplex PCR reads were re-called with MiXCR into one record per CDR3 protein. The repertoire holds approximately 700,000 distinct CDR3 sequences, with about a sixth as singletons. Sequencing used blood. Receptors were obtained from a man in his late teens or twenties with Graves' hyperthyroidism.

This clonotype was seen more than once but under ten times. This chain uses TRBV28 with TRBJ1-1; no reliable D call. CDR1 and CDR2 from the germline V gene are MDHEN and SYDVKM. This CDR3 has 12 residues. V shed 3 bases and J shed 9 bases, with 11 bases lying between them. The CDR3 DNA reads TGTGCCAGCAGTTTTAGGGAACGAAAAGCTTTCTTT. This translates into CASSFRERKAFF.

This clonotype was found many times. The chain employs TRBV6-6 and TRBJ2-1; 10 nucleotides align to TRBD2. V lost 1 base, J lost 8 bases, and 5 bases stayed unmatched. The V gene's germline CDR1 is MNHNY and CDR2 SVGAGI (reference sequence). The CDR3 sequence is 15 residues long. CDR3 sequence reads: CASSYWLAGAHEQFF. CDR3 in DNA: TGTGCCAGCAGTTACTGGCTAGCGGGAGCTCATGAGCAGTTCTTC.

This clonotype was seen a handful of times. The CDR3 loop is CASSVGQGGSPLHF. Here the CDR3 DNA reads TGCGCCAGCAGCGTTGGACAGGGAGGTTCACCCCTCCACTTT. V and J are TRBV5-1 and TRBJ1-6, with 8 bases fitting TRBD1. V lost 4 bases, J lost 9 bases, and 6 bases stayed unmatched. This CDR3 is built from 14 residues. CDR1 is SGHRS and CDR2 is YFSETQ in the germline V gene.